The 7 T cell receptor beta chains presented below share a single source sample, sequenced in a study of HIV-infected patients and healthy controls (dated by TCRdb to 2013 to 2014). Library creation used 5' RACE. The sequencer was an Illumina MiSeq. TCRdb redid the processing of the public reads, applying fastp at Q25 and MiXCR, and retained in-frame beta chains. A single entry per CDR3 protein holds the most common genes and DNA from its merged rows. The sample table holds almost 65,000 distinct CDR3 sequences, of which 15% to 20% were seen once. The ten most abundant clones make up about 1.3% of the sample. The material sequenced was CD4+ T cells from blood. Receptors originate from a human donor in good health.

The rearrangement links TRBV7-2 to TRBJ1-1; 7 bases are a match to TRBD1. This CDR3 is built from 14 residues. Germline CDR1 reads SGHTA; CDR2 reads FQGNSA. V trimming: 5 bases; J trimming: 4 bases; junction bases outside the gene matches: 7. The CDR3 here is CASSLQGIGTEAFF. The CDR3 nucleotides are TGTGCCAGCAGCCTACAGGGGATTGGCACTGAAGCTTTCTTT.

This clonotype has a count of ten or more. The chain couples TRBV6-6 to TRBJ2-5; the match to TRBD2 covers 8 bases. V lost 0 bases and J lost 0; bases outside the gene matches: 3. CDR3 length: 16 residues. Germline CDR1 reads MNHNY; CDR2 reads SVGAGI (reference sequence). CDR3 protein: CASSYSLAGHQETQYF. The CDR3 DNA follows: TGTGCCAGCAGTTACTCGTTAGCGGGACACCAAGAGACCCAGTACTTC.

This clonotype was found many times. V is TRBV5-1 and J is TRBJ1-6, with 7 positions matching TRBD1. The CDR3 contains 14 residues. Germline-derived CDR1 and CDR2 are SGHRS and YFSETQ. The ends lost 1 base at V and 6 bases at J; junction bases unmatched: 1. Here the CDR3 reads CASSLTGANSPLHF. Here the CDR3 DNA reads TGCGCCAGCAGCTTGACAGGGGCTAATTCACCCCTCCACTTT.

The chain links TRBV19 to TRBJ1-5; D is unresolved. Looked up from germline, CDR1 is LNHDA and CDR2 is SQIVND (reference sequence). The CDR3 covers 15 residues. The ends were cut back, 4 bases at V and 1 base at J, with 11 bases in the middle. The CDR3: CASSTSPGSNQPQHF. CDR3 sequence (DNA): TGTGCCAGTAGTACAAGTCCCGGGAGCAATCAGCCCCAGCATTTT.

Details on this clonotype: A read error may produce the germline difference seen at one junction end. This sequence joins TRBV10-3 and TRBJ2-7, with a weak D call TRBD2 (5 bases). The CDR3 spans 14 residues. The germline V gene has CDR1 ENHRY and CDR2 SYGVKD. CDR3 DNA sequence: TGCGCCATCACCGACGTGCTAGCAACCCACGAGCAGTACTTC. Residues: CAITDVLATHEQYF.

V is TRBV6-1 and J is TRBJ2-2; no definite D call. V was cut by 6 bases and J by 5 bases, with 4 bases left in between. The CDR3 length is 11 residues. Germline V CDR1 and CDR2: MNHNS, SASEGT. CDR3 DNA: TGTGCCAGCAGGGTTACCGGGGAGCTGTTTTTT. It encodes CASRVTGELFF.

This clonotype appeared a few times. The genes are TRBV6-2 or TRBV6-3 and TRBJ2-1, with 11 bases matching TRBD2. The CDR3 contains 15 residues. With V trimmed by 6 bases and J by 7 bases, 8 bases remained unmatched. Germline values: CDR1 MNHEY, CDR2 SVGEGT. CDR3 protein: CASSPLAGGINEQFF. CDR3 sequence (DNA): TGTGCCAGCAGCCCCCTAGCGGGAGGTATTAATGAGCAGTTCTTC.